The rows below give T cell receptor beta chains drawn from one sample of a study of blood T cell repertoires in COVID-19. Data came from immunoSEQ multiplex PCR; TCRdb stores just in-frame clones and leaves some out. The sample lists about 140,000 clones, around 87% seen once, with approximately 40% in the top ten. The sequencing sample was made of peripheral blood. Receptors originate from a man aged 45-65 years who had recovered from COVID-19. CDR3s include the opening cysteine and the closing phenylalanine or tryptophan. A D gene is named only where the DNA matches it firmly. Size is stated for part of the rows, as once, few or many counts, or as a class when the clone is expanded.

j_gene: TRBJ2-1; abundance: -; d_gene: TRBD2; v_gene: TRBV27; CDR3aa: CASSLSALAGGFWEAYNEQFF; CDR3nt: TGTGCCAGCAGTTTATCGGCCCTAGCGGGGGGGTTTTGGGAAGCCTACAATGAGCAGTTCTTC
j_gene: TRBJ1-2; abundance: -; d_gene: TRBD1; v_gene: TRBV27; CDR3aa: CASSQGQGISGYGYTF; CDR3nt: TGTGCCAGCAGTCAGGGACAGGGGATTTCAGGCTATGGCTACACCTTC
j_gene: TRBJ2-7; abundance: -; d_gene: -; v_gene: TRBV5-1; CDR3aa: CASSALQGREQYF; CDR3nt: TGCGCCAGCAGCGCCCTACAGGGTCGGGAGCAGTACTTC
j_gene: TRBJ1-1; abundance: -; d_gene: TRBD1; v_gene: TRBV29-1; CDR3aa: CSVRQGTNMNTEAFF; CDR3nt: TGCAGCGTGAGACAGGGCACGAATATGAACACTGAAGCTTTCTTT
j_gene: TRBJ1-1; abundance: -; d_gene: -; v_gene: TRBV4-2; CDR3aa: CASSQISAGENTEAFF; CDR3nt: TGTGCCAGCAGCCAGATTTCCGCGGGGGAGAACACTGAAGCTTTCTTT
j_gene: TRBJ2-1; abundance: -; d_gene: TRBD2; v_gene: TRBV2; CDR3aa: CASRLAGDYNEQFF; CDR3nt: TGTGCCAGCCGGTTAGCGGGGGATTACAATGAGCAGTTCTTC
j_gene: TRBJ1-2; abundance: -; d_gene: -; v_gene: TRBV9; CDR3aa: CASSTAGVLGYTF; CDR3nt: TGTGCCAGCAGCACCGCAGGGGTTCTTGGCTACACCTTC
j_gene: TRBJ2-5; abundance: -; d_gene: TRBD2; v_gene: TRBV30; CDR3aa: CAWSVGSGGILETQYF; CDR3nt: TGTGCCTGGAGTGTAGGTAGCGGGGGGATACTAGAGACCCAGTACTTC
j_gene: TRBJ2-5; abundance: -; d_gene: -; v_gene: TRBV4-2; CDR3aa: CASSQDYPSGETQYF; CDR3nt: TGTGCCAGCAGCCAAGATTACCCCTCCGGGGAGACCCAGTACTTC
j_gene: TRBJ1-2; abundance: -; d_gene: TRBD1; v_gene: TRBV27; CDR3aa: CASSFRTGYGYTF; CDR3nt: TGTGCCAGCAGTTTCCGGACAGGATATGGCTACACCTTC
j_gene: TRBJ1-2; abundance: -; d_gene: -; v_gene: TRBV6-6; CDR3aa: CASLTDLTNYGYTF; CDR3nt: TGTGCCAGTTTGACTGACCTCACTAACTATGGCTACACCTTC
j_gene: TRBJ2-5; abundance: -; d_gene: -; v_gene: TRBV15; CDR3aa: CATKETGEETQYF; CDR3nt: TGTGCCACCAAGGAGACGGGGGAAGAGACCCAGTACTTC
j_gene: TRBJ1-1; abundance: few; d_gene: -; v_gene: TRBV5-1; CDR3aa: CASSLAAGGTEAFF; CDR3nt: TGCGCCAGCAGCTTGGCCGCTGGAGGCACTGAAGCTTTCTTT
j_gene: TRBJ1-2; abundance: -; d_gene: TRBD1; v_gene: TRBV5-1; CDR3aa: CASSLTTGGYGYTF; CDR3nt: TGCGCCAGCAGCTTGACGACAGGGGGCTATGGCTACACCTTC
j_gene: TRBJ1-1; abundance: -; d_gene: TRBD1; v_gene: TRBV30; CDR3aa: CAWRAQDRDRRTEAFF; CDR3nt: TGTGCCTGGAGGGCACAAGACCGGGACAGGAGGACTGAAGCTTTCTTT
j_gene: TRBJ2-2; abundance: -; d_gene: -; v_gene: TRBV7-2; CDR3aa: CASSFITTNTGELFF; CDR3nt: TGTGCCAGCAGCTTTATCACTACGAACACCGGGGAGCTGTTTTTT
j_gene: TRBJ1-2; abundance: -; d_gene: -; v_gene: TRBV9; CDR3aa: CASSEHRAGYTF; CDR3nt: TGTGCCAGCAGTGAACACAGGGCTGGCTACACCTTC
j_gene: TRBJ1-6; abundance: -; d_gene: -; v_gene: TRBV6-6; CDR3aa: CASSYSHRESSPLHF; CDR3nt: TGTGCCAGCAGTTACTCGCACAGGGAGAGTTCACCCCTCCACTTT
j_gene: TRBJ2-3; abundance: -; d_gene: TRBD2; v_gene: TRBV3-1/TRBV3-2; CDR3aa: CASSQRGLAGGTQYF; CDR3nt: TGTGCCAGCAGCCAACGGGGACTAGCGGGGGGTACGCAGTATTTT
j_gene: TRBJ2-3; abundance: -; d_gene: TRBD1; v_gene: TRBV7-2; CDR3aa: CASSLTGVGTDTQYF; CDR3nt: TGTGCCAGCAGCCTTACAGGGGTCGGGACAGATACGCAGTATTTT
j_gene: TRBJ2-5; abundance: -; d_gene: TRBD1; v_gene: TRBV5-4; CDR3aa: CASSSRTGGTETQYF; CDR3nt: TGTGCCAGCAGCTCCCGGACAGGGGGCACAGAGACCCAGTACTTC
j_gene: TRBJ2-2; abundance: -; d_gene: TRBD2; v_gene: TRBV9; CDR3aa: CASSGSSGVGGELFF; CDR3nt: TGTGCCAGCAGCGGATCTAGCGGGGTGGGCGGGGAGCTGTTTTTT
j_gene: TRBJ1-2; abundance: -; d_gene: TRBD1; v_gene: TRBV13; CDR3aa: CASSFPDRAPSNYGYTF; CDR3nt: TGTGCCAGCAGCTTCCCGGACAGGGCCCCTTCTAACTATGGCTACACCTTC
j_gene: TRBJ2-7; abundance: -; d_gene: TRBD1; v_gene: TRBV7-6; CDR3aa: CASSEGTGTDEQYF; CDR3nt: TGTGCCAGCAGCGAGGGGACAGGGACCGACGAGCAGTACTTC
j_gene: TRBJ2-7; abundance: -; d_gene: TRBD1; v_gene: TRBV6-5; CDR3aa: CASSSTGGMISYEQYF; CDR3nt: TGTGCCAGCAGTTCCACAGGGGGAATGATATCCTACGAGCAGTACTTC
j_gene: TRBJ1-2; abundance: -; d_gene: TRBD1; v_gene: TRBV19; CDR3aa: CASQPRDRVTGGYTF; CDR3nt: TGTGCCAGCCAGCCACGGGACAGGGTAACAGGTGGCTACACCTTC
j_gene: TRBJ2-7; abundance: -; d_gene: TRBD1; v_gene: TRBV10-3; CDR3aa: CAIRKDRGGQYF; CDR3nt: TGTGCCATCAGAAAAGACAGGGGAGGGCAGTACTTC
j_gene: TRBJ1-4; abundance: -; d_gene: -; v_gene: TRBV2; CDR3aa: CASSEATGPNEKLFF; CDR3nt: TGTGCCAGCAGTGAAGCCACAGGGCCTAATGAAAAACTGTTTTTT
j_gene: TRBJ1-6; abundance: few; d_gene: -; v_gene: TRBV3-1/TRBV3-2; CDR3aa: CASSDHTTNSPLHF; CDR3nt: TGTGCCAGCAGCGATCACACAACTAATTCACCCCTCCACTTT
j_gene: TRBJ2-1; abundance: -; d_gene: -; v_gene: TRBV10-3; CDR3aa: CAISGGGASYNEQFF; CDR3nt: TGTGCCATCAGTGGTGGAGGGGCCTCCTACAATGAGCAGTTCTTC
j_gene: TRBJ2-5; abundance: -; d_gene: -; v_gene: TRBV28; CDR3aa: CASRKEFQETQYF; CDR3nt: TGTGCCAGCAGAAAGGAGTTCCAAGAGACCCAGTACTTC
j_gene: TRBJ1-5; abundance: -; d_gene: TRBD1; v_gene: TRBV10-3; CDR3aa: CAISSGTGFDQPQHF; CDR3nt: TGTGCCATCAGTTCCGGGACAGGGTTCGATCAGCCCCAGCATTTT
j_gene: TRBJ2-5; abundance: -; d_gene: -; v_gene: TRBV9; CDR3aa: CASSASGTALEGETQYF; CDR3nt: TGTGCCAGCAGCGCCAGCGGTACCGCCCTCGAAGGAGAGACCCAGTACTTC
j_gene: TRBJ2-7; abundance: -; d_gene: -; v_gene: TRBV28; CDR3aa: CASSPDRHEQYF; CDR3nt: TGTGCCAGCAGTCCCGACAGGCACGAGCAGTACTTC
j_gene: TRBJ2-3; abundance: -; d_gene: TRBD2; v_gene: TRBV9; CDR3aa: CASSVVPSGGSTDTQYF; CDR3nt: TGTGCCAGCAGCGTGGTGCCTAGCGGGGGCAGCACAGATACGCAGTATTTT
j_gene: TRBJ1-3; abundance: -; d_gene: -; v_gene: TRBV6-2/TRBV6-3; CDR3aa: CASSKNRAVSGNTIYF; CDR3nt: TGTGCCAGCAGCAAAAACAGGGCCGTCTCTGGAAACACCATATATTTT
j_gene: TRBJ1-6; abundance: -; d_gene: -; v_gene: TRBV11-2; CDR3aa: CASSLDTGNGSPLHF; CDR3nt: TGTGCCAGCAGCTTAGATACCGGGAATGGTTCACCCCTCCACTTT
j_gene: TRBJ2-3; abundance: medium-sized; d_gene: TRBD1; v_gene: TRBV10-3; CDR3aa: CAVTGVEGTDTQYF; CDR3nt: TGTGCCGTCACAGGGGTGGAAGGCACAGATACGCAGTATTTT
j_gene: TRBJ2-7; abundance: -; d_gene: TRBD2; v_gene: TRBV5-1; CDR3aa: CASSLATGGSYEQYF; CDR3nt: TGCGCCAGCAGCTTGGCGACGGGGGGAAGCTACGAGCAGTACTTC
j_gene: TRBJ2-7; abundance: once; d_gene: TRBD1; v_gene: TRBV10-1; CDR3aa: CASSDGQVGEQYF; CDR3nt: TGCGCCAGCAGTGATGGACAGGTCGGCGAGCAGTACTTC
j_gene: TRBJ2-3; abundance: once; d_gene: -; v_gene: TRBV7-9; CDR3aa: CASSPRLAGPDTQYF; CDR3nt: TGTGCCAGCAGCCCTCGGTTGGCGGGTCCGGATACGCAGTATTTT
j_gene: TRBJ1-2; abundance: few; d_gene: -; v_gene: TRBV5-6; CDR3aa: CASSLGAGGYGYTF; CDR3nt: TGTGCCAGCAGCTTGGGCGCGGGAGGCTATGGCTACACCTTC